Sequencing of this T cell receptor beta chain was carried out in a study of OX40 agonist ivuxolimab in advanced cancers. In the study overall: Males comprised approximately 81% of the group, whose mean age was roughly 60 years (range roughly 23 to 80).

Generated by immunoSEQ multiplex PCR, the TCRdb table keeps only in-frame clones and is missing some. The sample holds 25,000 to 30,000 clones, roughly 80% seen once. There are 17 residues in the CDR3. Germline-derived CDR1 and CDR2 are SGHAT and FQNNGV. With V trimmed by 1 base and J by 7 bases, 11 bases remained unmatched. The receptor was derived from an adult with an advanced solid tumor such as melanoma, head and neck, liver or kidney cancer. The rearrangement joins TRBV11-2 to TRBJ2-1; 9 bases agree with TRBD2. This specimen was CD4+ or CD8+ T cells sorted from blood, taken in a trial of the OX40 agonist ivuxolimab. CDR3: CASSLAWVASGVNEQFF. For the CDR3, the DNA is TGTGCCAGCAGCTTAGCCTGGGTTGCTAGCGGGGTGAATGAGCAGTTCTTC.